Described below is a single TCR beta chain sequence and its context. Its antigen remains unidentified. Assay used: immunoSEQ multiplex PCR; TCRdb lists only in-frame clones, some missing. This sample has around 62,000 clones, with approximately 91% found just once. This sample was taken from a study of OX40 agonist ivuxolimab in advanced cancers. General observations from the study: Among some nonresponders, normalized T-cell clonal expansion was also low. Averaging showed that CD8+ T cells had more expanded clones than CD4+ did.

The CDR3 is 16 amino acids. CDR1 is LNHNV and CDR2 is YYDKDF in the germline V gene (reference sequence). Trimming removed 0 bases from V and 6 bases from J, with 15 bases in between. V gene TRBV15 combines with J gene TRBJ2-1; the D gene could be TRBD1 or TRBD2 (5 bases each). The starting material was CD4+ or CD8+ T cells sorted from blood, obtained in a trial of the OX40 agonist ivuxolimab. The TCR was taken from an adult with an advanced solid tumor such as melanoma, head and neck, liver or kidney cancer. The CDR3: CATSRDRVWGTNEQFF. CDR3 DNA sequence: TGTGCCACCAGCAGAGACAGGGTTTGGGGGACCAATGAGCAGTTCTTC.